This entry features one T cell receptor (beta chain) sequence. The sample comes from a study of cytomegalovirus exposure and HLA in healthy donors. Repertoires were generated with immunoSEQ multiplex PCR, while TCRdb's copy carries only in-frame clones and drops some. In the table there are some 120,000 clones, over 65% of which are singletons. Germline CDR1 SGHVS, CDR2 FNYEAQ. V lost 4 bases, J lost 4 bases, and 5 bases stayed unmatched. CDR3 length: 15 amino acids. The receptor was derived from a woman aged 30 to 39 in good health and CMV-seronegative. The source material was PBMCs. The J gene is TRBJ2-5, the V gene TRBV7-6; 11 nucleotides match TRBD2. The CDR3 DNA reads as TGTGCCAGCAGCTCCGAGACTAGCGGGGCAGAGACCCAGTACTTC. Protein product: CASSSETSGAETQYF.